The present T cell receptor beta chain was sequenced within a study of T cells in Graves' hyperthyroidism and ophthalmopathy. Uncontrolled infections, other autoimmune diseases, pregnancy or lactation led to exclusion of patients. Diagnoses were made from clinical symptoms, serum measures (thyroxine and TRAb), thyroid ultrasound and orbital computed tomography. The authors took PBMCs from 8.5 to 10 ml fresh peripheral blood. This clonotype was seen many times. Amplification of TCR beta CDR3 regions used RNA as the template. Carried out on the TCR CDR3, a first-round RT-PCR used the HTBI primer set. In TCRdb, the multiplex PCR reads were re-called with MiXCR into one record per CDR3 protein. The sample holds some 500,000 distinct CDR3 sequences, 13% to 15% seen once. Germline V gives CDR1 SGHAT, CDR2 FQNNGV. V lost 3 bases, J lost 10 bases, and 6 bases stayed unmatched. This CDR3 has 14 residues.

The chain employs TRBV11-2 and TRBJ2-1; 10 nucleotides align to TRBD2. What was sequenced was blood. This sequence originates from a woman aged 18-29 years with Graves' hyperthyroidism. CDR3: CASSLELAGVEQFF. Written as DNA, the CDR3 is TGTGCCAGCAGCTTGGAGCTAGCGGGAGTAGAGCAGTTCTTC.